Reported below is one T cell receptor beta chain. At least ten counts were recorded for this clonotype. Its antigen remains unidentified. Base quality data are lacking; no much larger clone is found one base away. After removal of 2 bases from V and 3 bases from J, the junction retains 4 bases not matched to a gene. The germline V gene specifies SGHRS as CDR1 and YFSETQ as CDR2. The CDR3 starts with the cysteine, ends with the phenylalanine, and has 14 residues. CDR3 DNA only is kept here, 42 bases in frame from base 1. For the unsorted PBMC libraries, 2 million PBMCs were stored in RNAlater at -80 degrees C until RNA extraction and were used to generate the libraries. Multiple sclerosis patients were enrolled in a US clinical protocol under which disease progression was evaluated by magnetic resonance imaging. PBMCs were separated from peripheral blood using Ficoll-Hypaque density gradient centrifugation and then cryopreserved in liquid nitrogen.

This specimen belongs to a study of neurological immune-mediated disorders (dated by TCRdb to about 2019). General notes on the study: Among the approximately 34 multiple sclerosis patients, roughly 31 had relapsing-remitting MS and 3 had secondary progressive MS. Alongside PBMC samples, the set of 106 TCR-beta libraries contained longitudinal samples, technical triplicates, and paired CD4+ and CD8+ T-cell subsets that had been sorted. The cohort included some 68 subjects: about 15 with HAM/TSP, some 34 with multiple sclerosis, and 20 or so healthy controls. Peripheral blood TCR-beta repertoires from HTLV-I-associated myelopathy (HAM/TSP) patients, multiple sclerosis patients and healthy controls were compared by UMI-based sequencing.

Overall study results and their limits: No identical CDR3 amino acid sequences were shared among expanded clones across subjects, suggesting private TCR-beta repertoires in all groups. TCR clonal expansion was highest in HAM/TSP patients and lowest in MS patients, with MS patients falling below even healthy controls. In a phylogenetic analysis, the repertoires of 18 out of 34 MS patients fell into a single cluster of related CDR3 sequences, pointing to a possible signature at the repertoire level. The MS cluster was not associated with any clinical or MRI features, and the authors stated that larger cohorts are needed.

cDNA was synthesized by template-switch 5'RACE using a primer with a 10-nucleotide random unique molecular identifier that tagged each TCR transcript. Over 190 million TCR-beta sequences, covering 15-18 subjects, were produced in each sequencing run. The RNeasy kit was used for extraction of total RNA. TCR-beta VDJ regions were amplified with primers for the TCR constant region and the 5'RACE anchor, using the KAPA Real-time Library Amplification kit. Sample indexes and Illumina adaptors were added in a first PCR, and a second PCR then increased library yield. After purification with Ampure beads, the TCR product of roughly 650 bp was size-selected on a 2% E-gel SizeSelection system. Before pooling, libraries had their quality checked on a Bioanalyzer, their concentration measured with Qubit, and their quantity determined with the Kapa Library Quantification kit. An Illumina HiSeq 2500 was used to sequence the libraries paired-end at 2 x 150 bp. To increase sequence diversity, about 25-31% phiX was spiked into each library pool. On the authors' methods: The UMI-based MiGEC pipeline processed quality-filtered reads and removed over 85% of raw TCR sequences during error correction. VDJ genes were aligned to IMGT germline references, and each clonotype was defined by a unique CDR3 amino acid sequence together with V-J genes. Clonal expansion, Shannon diversity and CDR3 relatedness were evaluated with VDJtools (CalcPairwiseDistances, ClusterSamples), while phylogenetic trees were built in CLCbio workbench. Using coefficient-of-variation modelling across technical triplicates, the study counted a clone as expanded if it had at least 8 unique UMIs. TCRdb applied fastp at Q25 and MiXCR to the public reads, then kept only in-frame beta chains. Every entry covers one CDR3 protein and lists the most common genes and DNA from its rows. Clone size and V and J calls follow TCRdb, not the original study. The sample yields tens of thousands of distinct CDR3 sequences; 3% to 3.5% were counted once. The ten top clones hold roughly 3.7% of the sample.

The origin of this receptor is a man aged 40-55 years with multiple sclerosis. The chain is made from TRBV5-1 and TRBJ2-5, and 7 junctional nucleotides match TRBD2. The specimen sequenced was PBMCs. CDR3 loop: CASSFWEGKETQYF. The DNA sequence reads TGCGCCAGCAGCTTTTGGGAGGGGAAAGAGACCCAGTACTTC.